The T cell receptor beta chain under discussion was sequenced for a study of cytomegalovirus exposure and HLA in healthy donors. Regarding the study as a whole: Investigators reported 164 TCR beta chains as tied to cytomegalovirus. Some V segments, TRBV6-2 and TRBV6-3 among them, were indistinguishable and were therefore excluded. Judged likely to be a sequencing artifact was a cluster of highly shared sequence variants. With later analysis, a missense DCLRE1C variant became linked to TCR beta V- and J-gene trimming.

PCR was performed using 60 Vbeta and 13 Jbeta primers. Using immunoSEQ multiplex PCR, the repertoire was profiled, and TCRdb retains in-frame clones only, with some absent. In total, the table holds 200,000 to 250,000 clones. Worth noting for this clone: The antigen is not known.

Per the germline V gene, CDR1 is SGDLS and CDR2 is YYNGEE. V trimming: 4 bases; J trimming: 3 bases; junction bases outside the gene matches: 6. The CDR3 has 15 amino acids. This sequence was found in a girl aged 2-10 years in good health and CMV-seropositive. Sequenced material: PBMCs. J is TRBJ1-2 and V is TRBV9; 10 bases map to TRBD1. CDR3: CASSPTTGGDYGYTF. Here the CDR3 DNA reads TGTGCCAGCAGCCCCACGACAGGGGGCGACTATGGCTACACCTTC.